Below are 24 T cell receptor beta chains sequenced from a single sample in a study of beta chain features in type 1 diabetes. All of the isolated RNA was reverse transcribed, so expressed TCRB transcripts were sequenced. Libraries were prepared by immunoSEQ multiplex PCR; TCRdb keeps only in-frame clonotypes and omits some of them. The sample consists of around 350,000 clones, roughly 12% of them appearing once. Sequences were obtained from naive CD4+ T cells from blood. The receptors shown here come from a man aged 18 to 30 in good health.

The chain carries TRBV5-6 and TRBJ1-5, with 9 positions matching TRBD1. The ends lost 3 bases at V and 2 bases at J; junction bases unmatched: 9. The CDR3 covers 17 residues. Germline CDR1 and CDR2: SGHDT and YYEEEE. The CDR3 coding sequence is TGTGCCAGCAGCTCCAGGACAGGGGAGGTGGGCAATCAGCCCCAGCATTTT. Translating it yields CASSSRTGEVGNQPQHF.

This clone was detected only a few times. The chain recombines TRBV30 with TRBJ1-2, with TRBD1 matching over 7 bases. Germline V gene sequence: CDR1 GTSNPN, CDR2 SVGIG (reference sequence). V lost 3 bases to trimming and J lost 6 bases; unmatched junction nucleotides: 4. The CDR3 loop spans 12 amino acids. CDR3 amino acids: CAWSPTGNGYTF. CDR3 nucleotides: TGTGCCTGGAGCCCGACAGGGAATGGCTACACCTTC. Full variable domain (remainder filled in from reference TRBV30 and TRBJ1-2): SQTIHQWPATLVQPVGSPLSLECTVEGTSNPNLYWYRQAAGRGLQLLFYSVGIGQISSEVPQNLSASRPQDRQFILSSKKLLLSDSGFYLCAWSPTGNGYTFGSGTRLTVV.

This clone occurred a few times. The rearrangement links TRBV9 to TRBJ1-1; D is ambiguous. The germline CDR1 and CDR2 sequences are SGDLS and YYNGEE. Trimming shortened V by 2 bases and J by 4 bases, and 9 bases separated the two germline ends. This CDR3 is built from 13 residues. CDR3 in DNA: TGTGCCAGCAGCGTGCCCGGGAGCACTGAAGCTTTCTTT. This translates into CASSVPGSTEAFF.

The table lists this clone with a few counts. CDR3 sequence: CASRVPQQPQHF. For the CDR3, the DNA is TGTGCCAGCAGAGTCCCGCAGCAGCCCCAGCATTTT. The chain joins TRBV28 to TRBJ1-5, with D uncertain. Germline CDR1 and CDR2: MDHEN and SYDVKM. The CDR3 has 12 amino acids. V dropped 6 bases and J dropped 7 bases, with 10 bases sitting between them.

V and J are TRBV7-2 and TRBJ2-1, with D perhaps matching TRBD2 (7 bases). The CDR3 consists of 15 residues. Deletions cut 6 bases from V and 0 bases from J, with 12 bases between. Per the germline V gene, CDR1 is SGHTA and CDR2 is FQGNSA. The CDR3 coding sequence is TGTGCCAGCAGTGGGGGGGGCAGCTCCTACAATGAGCAGTTCTTC. As protein: CASSGGGSSYNEQFF.

Only a few counts were recorded for this clone. The chain couples TRBV20-1 to TRBJ2-3; perhaps TRBD2 as D (5 bases). Germline V gives CDR1 DFQATT, CDR2 SNEGSKA (reference sequence). This CDR3 is built from 11 residues. V gave up 2 bases and J gave up 8 bases, with 8 bases separating them. CDR3 protein: CSARSDSTQYF. The CDR3 DNA reads TGCAGTGCTAGATCGGACTCTACGCAGTATTTT.

The chain carries TRBV30 and TRBJ2-3; 12 bases are a match to TRBD2. The V and J ends lost 5 bases and 2 bases, in that order; junction bases with no gene match: 8. The CDR3 has 16 amino acids. CDR1 is GTSNPN and CDR2 is SVGIG in the germline V gene (reference sequence). The CDR3 DNA sequence: TGTGCCTGGGAATCTGGACTAGCGGGGATCACAGATACGCAGTATTTT. Protein product: CAWESGLAGITDTQYF.

This clone showed up just a few times. The chain joins TRBV29-1 to TRBJ1-3, with D hard to call. The CDR3 contains 12 residues. V dropped 4 bases and J dropped 4 bases, with 8 bases sitting between them. The germline V gene has CDR1 SQVTM and CDR2 ANQGSEA. CDR3 region: CSVVQSGNTIYF. The CDR3 nucleotides read TGCAGCGTTGTGCAGTCCGGAAACACCATATATTTT.

Details on this clone: This specimen includes other DNA sequences encoding the same CDR3. The chain is built from TRBV7-2 and TRBJ2-3; TRBD1 aligns across 10 bases. With 4 bases clipped from V and 6 bases from J, the junction kept 4 bases outside the gene matches. The germline V gene has CDR1 SGHTA and CDR2 FQGNSA. The CDR3 has 14 residues. This chain's CDR3 is CASSSTGGADTQYF. CDR3 bases: TGTGCCAGCAGCTCGACAGGGGGCGCCGATACGCAGTATTTT.

This clone was observed a handful of times. The chain employs TRBV7-3 and TRBJ2-2; the D gene is possibly TRBD1 (6 bases). Germline CDR1 SGHTA, CDR2 FQGTGA. The CDR3 is 15 amino acids. The V gene lost 5 bases and the J gene lost 4 bases, with 14 bases spanning the gap. The CDR3 protein is CASSPRAGVTGELFF. For the CDR3, the DNA is TGTGCCAGCAGCCCACGCGCAGGGGTCACCGGGGAGCTGTTTTTT.

The chain combines TRBV4-3 with TRBJ2-1; the match to TRBD2 covers 11 bases. V was pared by 1 base and J by 6 bases, with 5 bases of the junction left unmatched. CDR1 is LGHNA and CDR2 is YSLEER in the germline V gene. The CDR3 sequence is 16 residues long. The CDR3 DNA is TGCGCCAGCAGCCAAGCCATAGCGGGGGGGCTCAATGAGCAGTTCTTC. Translated, it gives CASSQAIAGGLNEQFF.

This clone was seen more than once but under ten times. Here the CDR3 DNA reads TGCAGCGTTGATCGGGTCACTAGCACAGATACGCAGTATTTT. It is translated as CSVDRVTSTDTQYF. This chain joins TRBV29-1 and TRBJ2-3; unclear D gene. The CDR3 spans 14 residues. Trimming stripped 3 bases from V and 0 bases from J, with 10 bases between. Germline loops: CDR1 SQVTM, CDR2 ANQGSEA.

The chain combines TRBV2 with TRBJ1-5, with a possible D match to TRBD1 (6 bases). The CDR3 has 13 residues. The V gene lost 6 bases and the J gene lost 6 bases, with 12 bases spanning the gap. Germline CDR1 and CDR2: SNHLY and FYNNEI. The CDR3 spells CASRIQGSQPQHF. The DNA for the CDR3 is TGTGCCAGCAGGATACAGGGAAGTCAGCCCCAGCATTTT.

This clone was seen a few times. V is TRBV28 and J is TRBJ2-3, with TRBD2 as a possible D gene (6 bases). Germline lookup yields CDR1 MDHEN and CDR2 SYDVKM. The CDR3 is 15 residues long. V lost 4 bases to trimming and J lost 3 bases, with 14 bases between them. The CDR3 DNA reads as TGTGCCAGCAGTTCCCTAGCGTTGGGTACAGATACGCAGTATTTT. Amino acids: CASSSLALGTDTQYF.

Only a few counts were recorded for this clone. V gene TRBV28 combines with J gene TRBJ1-2; D gene uncertain. CDR1 is MDHEN and CDR2 is SYDVKM in the germline V gene. Trimming cost V 5 bases and J 0 bases, with 4 bases left between them. CDR3 length: 12 residues. The CDR3 region is CASSPANYGYTF. CDR3 in DNA: TGTGCCAGCAGTCCGGCTAACTATGGCTACACCTTC.

In this sample, this clone turned up a few times. The chain has TRBV7-9 and TRBJ2-1; 11 positions agree with TRBD2. Germline assignment: CDR1 SEHNR and CDR2 FQNEAQ (reference sequence). The CDR3 contains 16 residues. With 5 bases clipped from V and 8 bases from J, the junction kept 11 bases outside the gene matches. The DNA for the CDR3 is TGTGCCAGCAGCGAGATAGCGGGGGGGCCTGGGGATGAGCAGTTCTTC. It codes for CASSEIAGGPGDEQFF.

CDR3 sequence reads: CASSLSWQGNQPQHF. Written as DNA, the CDR3 is TGTGCCAGCAGTTTATCATGGCAGGGCAATCAGCCCCAGCATTTT. The V call is TRBV27, the J call TRBJ1-5; no definite D call. V dropped 0 bases and J dropped 2 bases, with 8 bases sitting between them. Germline-derived CDR1 and CDR2 are MNHEY and SMNVEV (reference sequence). This CDR3 is 15 amino acids long.

This clone was seen more than once but under ten times. The rearrangement links TRBV28 to TRBJ2-1; a weak D match, TRBD1 (6 bases). Germline assignment: CDR1 MDHEN and CDR2 SYDVKM. V was pared by 4 bases and J by 14 bases, with 15 bases between. The CDR3 covers 12 residues. The CDR3 nucleotides are TGTGCCAGCAGTTCCCAGGGGTTGCGGGAGTTCTTC. This codes for CASSSQGLREFF.

The rearrangement links TRBV7-9 to TRBJ1-3, with 7 bases matching TRBD1. The junction had 8 bases not matched to a gene; V was cut back by 5 bases and J by 4 bases. CDR1 SEHNR and CDR2 FQNEAQ come from the germline V gene (reference sequence). The CDR3 loop spans 15 amino acids. The CDR3 spells CASSPRGTAGNTIYF. For the CDR3, the DNA is TGTGCCAGCAGCCCGCGCGGGACAGCCGGAAACACCATATATTTT.

The chain combines TRBV5-4 with TRBJ2-5, with unresolved D. Germline CDR1 is SGHNT and CDR2 is YYREEE (reference sequence). This CDR3 contains 14 residues. Trimming pared 0 bases from V and 1 base from J, leaving 7 bases between. The CDR3 region has the DNA TGTGCCAGCAGCTTGGAGAGTTTCCAAGAGACCCAGTACTTC. Translated, it gives CASSLESFQETQYF.

The chain carries TRBV10-3 and TRBJ2-7, with 7 bases lining up with TRBD1. With 10 bases clipped from V and 2 bases from J, the junction kept 2 bases outside the gene matches. This CDR3 contains 11 residues. Germline assignment: CDR1 ENHRY and CDR2 SYGVKD. The DNA for the CDR3 is TGTGCCACAACAGGGGCCTACGAGCAGTACTTC. It yields the protein CATTGAYEQYF.

The rearrangement joins TRBV7-2 to TRBJ2-2; 9 nucleotides agree with TRBD2. From germline, CDR1 is SGHTA and CDR2 FQGNSA. The CDR3 consists of 15 residues. V lost 11 bases and J lost 2; bases outside the gene matches: 9. CDR3 DNA sequence: TGTGCCTCGTCCCGGCGGGAGGGAAACACCGGGGAGCTGTTTTTT. Translating it yields CASSRREGNTGELFF. The full variable domain, with the rest looked up from reference TRBV7-2 and TRBJ2-2, is GAGVSQSPSNKVTEKGKDVELRCDPISGHTALYWYRQSLGQGLEFLIYFQGNSAPDKSGLPSDRFSAERTGGSVSTLTIQRTQQEDSAVYLCASSRREGNTGELFFGEGSRLTVL.

The chain carries TRBV2 and TRBJ1-5; D not resolved. The length of the CDR3 is 13 residues. Trimming took 4 bases from V and 1 from J, leaving 5 bases between them. The V gene's germline CDR1 is SNHLY and CDR2 FYNNEI. The CDR3 nucleotides are TGTGCCAGCAGTGTGGGCAGCAATCAGCCCCAGCATTTT. The encoded protein is CASSVGSNQPQHF.

This chain joins TRBV7-2 and TRBJ1-1; D is unclear. The CDR3 covers 15 residues. The V gene's germline CDR1 is SGHTA and CDR2 FQGNSA. V lost 2 bases, J lost 1 base, and 11 bases lay in between. CDR3 in DNA: TGTGCCAGCAGCTTATCGGCGCGGGGGAACACTGAAGCTTTCTTT. Protein: CASSLSARGNTEAFF.